The present TCR beta chain was sequenced within a study of identical twins. Overall study results and limits: A partial confounding effect on zero-insertion analyses could come from invariant MAIT and iNKT cells. Out-of-frame alpha sequences that twins shared showed excess low generation probability. Excess twin sharing in beta out-of-frame sequences was weaker.

One entry per CDR3 protein results from TCRdb running MiXCR on the 5' RACE reads. The table has around 480,000 distinct CDR3 sequences, over 12% seen once. Healthy Caucasians, and only they, were the donors. V lost 1 base and J lost 4; bases outside the gene matches: 6. The CDR3 has 15 amino acids. The germline CDR1 and CDR2 sequences are LNHNV and YYDKDF (reference sequence). With respect to this clonotype: Its antigen is unknown.

These data are also associated with another study on yellow fever vaccine responses in identical twins.

Specimen: CD4+ T cells sorted from blood. The chain has TRBV15 and TRBJ1-1; TRBD1 agrees at 7 bases. The clonotype was recovered from a woman aged 18-29 years in good health. In DNA form, the CDR3 reads TGTGCCACCAGCAGAGTTAAAGGGGGCGGCACTGAAGCTTTCTTT. Its protein product is CATSRVKGGGTEAFF.